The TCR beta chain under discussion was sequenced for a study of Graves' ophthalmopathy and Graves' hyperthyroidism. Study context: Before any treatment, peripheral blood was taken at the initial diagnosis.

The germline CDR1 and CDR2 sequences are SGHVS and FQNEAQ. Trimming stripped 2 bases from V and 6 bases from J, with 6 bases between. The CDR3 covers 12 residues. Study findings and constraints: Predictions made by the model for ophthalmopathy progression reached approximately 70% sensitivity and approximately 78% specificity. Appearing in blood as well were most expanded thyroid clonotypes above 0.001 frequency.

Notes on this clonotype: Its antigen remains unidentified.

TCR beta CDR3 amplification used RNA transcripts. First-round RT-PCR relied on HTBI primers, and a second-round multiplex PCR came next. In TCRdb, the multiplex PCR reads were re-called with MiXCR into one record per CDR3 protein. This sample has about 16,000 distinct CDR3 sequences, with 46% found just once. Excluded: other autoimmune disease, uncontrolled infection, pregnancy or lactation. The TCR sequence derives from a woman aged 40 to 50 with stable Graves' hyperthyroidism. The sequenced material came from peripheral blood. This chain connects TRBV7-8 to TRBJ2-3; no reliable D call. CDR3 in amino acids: CASSLQRDTQYF. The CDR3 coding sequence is TGTGCCAGCAGCTTACAAAGGGATACGCAGTATTTT.